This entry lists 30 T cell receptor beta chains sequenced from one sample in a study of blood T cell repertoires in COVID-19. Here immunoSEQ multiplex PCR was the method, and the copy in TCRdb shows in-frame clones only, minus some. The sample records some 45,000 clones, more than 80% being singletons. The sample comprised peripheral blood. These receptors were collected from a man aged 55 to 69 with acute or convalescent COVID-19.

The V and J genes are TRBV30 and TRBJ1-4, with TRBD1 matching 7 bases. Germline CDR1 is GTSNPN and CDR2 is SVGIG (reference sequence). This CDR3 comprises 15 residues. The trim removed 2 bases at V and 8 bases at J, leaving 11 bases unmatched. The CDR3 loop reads CAWSIDRDNDEKLFF. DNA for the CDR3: TGTGCCTGGAGTATCGACAGGGATAATGACGAAAAACTGTTTTTT.

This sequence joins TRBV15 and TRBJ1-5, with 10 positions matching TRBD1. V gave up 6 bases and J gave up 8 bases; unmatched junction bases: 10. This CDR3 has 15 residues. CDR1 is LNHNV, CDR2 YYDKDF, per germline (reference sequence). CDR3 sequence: CATSPDRGQGKPQHF. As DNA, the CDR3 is TGTGCCACCAGTCCTGACAGGGGGCAAGGGAAGCCCCAGCATTTT.

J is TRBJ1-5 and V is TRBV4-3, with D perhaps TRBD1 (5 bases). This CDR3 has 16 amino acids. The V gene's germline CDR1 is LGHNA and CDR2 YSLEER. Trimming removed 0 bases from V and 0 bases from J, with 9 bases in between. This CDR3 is CASSQERGYSNQPQHF. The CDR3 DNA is TGCGCCAGCAGCCAAGAACGGGGGTATAGCAATCAGCCCCAGCATTTT.

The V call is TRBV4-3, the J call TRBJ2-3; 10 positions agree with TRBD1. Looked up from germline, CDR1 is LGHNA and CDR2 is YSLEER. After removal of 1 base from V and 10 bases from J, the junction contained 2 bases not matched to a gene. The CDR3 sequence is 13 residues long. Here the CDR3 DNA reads TGCGCCAGCAGCCAAGTCGGGACAGGGGCGCAGTATTTT. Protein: CASSQVGTGAQYF.

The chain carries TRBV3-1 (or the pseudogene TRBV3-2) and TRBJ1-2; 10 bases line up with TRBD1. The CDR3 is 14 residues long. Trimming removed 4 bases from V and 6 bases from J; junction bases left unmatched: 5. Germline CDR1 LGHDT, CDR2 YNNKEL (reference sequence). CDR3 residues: CASSRRQGANGYTF. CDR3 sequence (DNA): TGTGCCAGCAGCCGCAGACAGGGGGCTAATGGCTACACCTTC.

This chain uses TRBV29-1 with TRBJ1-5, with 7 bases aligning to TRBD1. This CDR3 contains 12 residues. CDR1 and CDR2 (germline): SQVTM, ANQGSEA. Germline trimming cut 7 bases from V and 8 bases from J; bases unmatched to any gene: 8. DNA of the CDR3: TGCAGCGCTGGGACAGCTTTGGAGCCCCAGCATTTT. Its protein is CSAGTALEPQHF.

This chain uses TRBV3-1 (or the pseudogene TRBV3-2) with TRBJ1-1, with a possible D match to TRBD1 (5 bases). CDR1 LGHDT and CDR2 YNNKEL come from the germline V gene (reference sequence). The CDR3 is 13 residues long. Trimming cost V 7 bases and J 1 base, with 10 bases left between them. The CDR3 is CASTRTSNTEAFF. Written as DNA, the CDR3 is TGTGCCAGCACCCGGACATCGAACACTGAAGCTTTCTTT.

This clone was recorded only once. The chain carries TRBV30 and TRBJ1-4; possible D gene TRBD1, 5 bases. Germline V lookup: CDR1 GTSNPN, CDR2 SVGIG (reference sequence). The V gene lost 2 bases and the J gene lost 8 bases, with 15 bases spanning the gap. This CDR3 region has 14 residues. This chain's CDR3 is CAWSILRASEKLFF. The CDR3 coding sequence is TGTGCCTGGAGTATCCTCAGGGCGAGCGAAAAACTGTTTTTT.

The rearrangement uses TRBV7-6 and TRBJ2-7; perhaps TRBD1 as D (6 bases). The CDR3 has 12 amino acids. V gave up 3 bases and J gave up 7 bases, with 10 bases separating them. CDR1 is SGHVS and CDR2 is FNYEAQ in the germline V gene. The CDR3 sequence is CASSFQGREQYF. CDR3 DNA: TGTGCCAGCAGCTTCCAGGGGCGGGAGCAGTACTTC.

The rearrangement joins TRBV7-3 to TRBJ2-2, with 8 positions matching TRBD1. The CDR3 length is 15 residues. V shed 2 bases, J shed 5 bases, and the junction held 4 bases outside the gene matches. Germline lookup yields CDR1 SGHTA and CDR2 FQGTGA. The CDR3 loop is CASSLQGARTGELFF. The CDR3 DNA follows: TGTGCCAGCAGCTTACAGGGGGCGCGAACCGGGGAGCTGTTTTTT.

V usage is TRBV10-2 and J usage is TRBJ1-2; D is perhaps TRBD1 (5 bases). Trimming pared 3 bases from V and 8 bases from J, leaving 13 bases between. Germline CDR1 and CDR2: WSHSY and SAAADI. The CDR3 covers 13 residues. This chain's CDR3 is CASSDRAHDGYTF. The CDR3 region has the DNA TGCGCCAGCAGTGACAGGGCCCATGACGGCTACACCTTC.

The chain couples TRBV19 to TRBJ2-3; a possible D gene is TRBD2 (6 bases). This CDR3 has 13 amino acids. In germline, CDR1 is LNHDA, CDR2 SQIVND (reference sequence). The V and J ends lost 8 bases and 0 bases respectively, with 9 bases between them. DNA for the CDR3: TGTGCCAGTGTGGACTACAGCACAGATACGCAGTATTTT. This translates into CASVDYSTDTQYF.

CDR3 sequence reads: CAWSGQGGGELFF. As DNA, the CDR3 is TGTGCCTGGAGTGGGCAGGGCGGCGGGGAGCTGTTTTTT. This chain connects TRBV30 to TRBJ2-2, with a weak D call TRBD1 (5 bases). CDR3 size: 13 residues. CDR1 is GTSNPN, CDR2 SVGIG, per germline (reference sequence). V shed 1 base and J shed 7 bases, with 10 bases lying between them.

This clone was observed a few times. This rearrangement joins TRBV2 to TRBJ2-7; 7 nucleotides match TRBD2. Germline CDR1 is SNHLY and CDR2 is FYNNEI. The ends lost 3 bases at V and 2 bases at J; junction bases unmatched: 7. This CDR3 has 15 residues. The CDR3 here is CASSDWEGRTYEQYF. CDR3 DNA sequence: TGTGCCAGCAGTGACTGGGAGGGACGGACCTACGAGCAGTACTTC.

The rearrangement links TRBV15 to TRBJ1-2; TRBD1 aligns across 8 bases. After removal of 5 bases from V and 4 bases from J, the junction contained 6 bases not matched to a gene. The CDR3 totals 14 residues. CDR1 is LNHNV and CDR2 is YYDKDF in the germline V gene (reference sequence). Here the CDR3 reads CATSPGGATYGYTF. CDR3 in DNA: TGTGCCACCAGCCCAGGGGGCGCGACCTATGGCTACACCTTC.

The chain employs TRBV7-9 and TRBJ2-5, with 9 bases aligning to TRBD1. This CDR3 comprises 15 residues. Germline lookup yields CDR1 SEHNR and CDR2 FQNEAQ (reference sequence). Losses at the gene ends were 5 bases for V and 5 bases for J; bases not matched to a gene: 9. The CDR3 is CASSTRQGERETQYF. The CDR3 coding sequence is TGTGCCAGCAGCACTCGACAGGGGGAGAGGGAGACCCAGTACTTC.

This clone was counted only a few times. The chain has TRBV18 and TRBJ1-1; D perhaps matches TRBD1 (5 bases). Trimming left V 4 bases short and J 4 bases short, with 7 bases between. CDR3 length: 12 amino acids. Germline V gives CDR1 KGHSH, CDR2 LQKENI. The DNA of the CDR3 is TGTGCCAGCTCACAGGGGTTCACTGAAGCTTTCTTT. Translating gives CASSQGFTEAFF.

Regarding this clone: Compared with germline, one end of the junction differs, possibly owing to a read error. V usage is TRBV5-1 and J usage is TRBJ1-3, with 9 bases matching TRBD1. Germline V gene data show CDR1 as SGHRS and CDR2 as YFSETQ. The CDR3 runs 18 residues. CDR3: CASSLGPSTGGGGSTIYF. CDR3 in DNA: TGCGCCAGCAGCTTGGGCCCCTCAACAGGGGGCGGAGGAAGCACCATATATTTT.

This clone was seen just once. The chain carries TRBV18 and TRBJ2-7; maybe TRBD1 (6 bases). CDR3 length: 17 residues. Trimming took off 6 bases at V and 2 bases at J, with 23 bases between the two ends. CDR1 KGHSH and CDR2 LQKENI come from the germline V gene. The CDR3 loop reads CASSLTAGTTSPYEQYF. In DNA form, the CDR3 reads TGTGCCAGCTCGCTTACTGCCGGGACAACGAGCCCCTACGAGCAGTACTTC.

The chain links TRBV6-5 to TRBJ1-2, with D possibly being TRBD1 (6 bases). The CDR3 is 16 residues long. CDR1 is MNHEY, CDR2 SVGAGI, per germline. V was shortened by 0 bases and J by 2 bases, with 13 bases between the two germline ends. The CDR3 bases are TGTGCCAGCAGTTACTCAATGGGACACGAAAACTATGGCTACACCTTC. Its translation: CASSYSMGHENYGYTF.

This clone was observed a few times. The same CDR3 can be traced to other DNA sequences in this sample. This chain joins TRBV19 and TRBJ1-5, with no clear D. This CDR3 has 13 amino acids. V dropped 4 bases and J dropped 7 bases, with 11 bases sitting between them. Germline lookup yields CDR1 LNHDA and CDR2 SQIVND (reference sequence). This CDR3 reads CASSTKGGQPQHF. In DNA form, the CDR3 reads TGTGCCAGTAGTACAAAGGGCGGGCAGCCCCAGCATTTT.

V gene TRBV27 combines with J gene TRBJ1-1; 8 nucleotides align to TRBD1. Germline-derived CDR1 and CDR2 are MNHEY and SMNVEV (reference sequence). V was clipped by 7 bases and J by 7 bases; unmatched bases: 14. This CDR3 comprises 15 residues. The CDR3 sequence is CASIILAGQGVEAFF. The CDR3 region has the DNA TGTGCCAGCATTATCCTTGCCGGACAGGGCGTTGAAGCTTTCTTT.

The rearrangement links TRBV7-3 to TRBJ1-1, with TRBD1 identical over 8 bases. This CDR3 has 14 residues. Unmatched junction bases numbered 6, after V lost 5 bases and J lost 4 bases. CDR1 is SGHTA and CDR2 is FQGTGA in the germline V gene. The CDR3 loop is CASSPGQGITEAFF. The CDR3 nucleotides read TGTGCCAGCAGCCCCGGACAGGGAATCACTGAAGCTTTCTTT.

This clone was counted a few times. The CDR3 loop is CASSSGLGQGAYEQYF. The DNA of the CDR3 is TGCGCCAGCAGCTCCGGACTGGGACAGGGGGCCTACGAGCAGTACTTC. This chain links TRBV5-1 with TRBJ2-7, with 11 bases identical to TRBD1. V dropped 3 bases and J dropped 2; count of bases not matched to a gene: 7. The CDR3 has 16 amino acids. From germline, CDR1 is SGHRS and CDR2 YFSETQ.

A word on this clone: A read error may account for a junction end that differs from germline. The CDR3 nucleotides are TGTGCCAGTTCTAACAGGGGAAACAGTGAAGCTTTCTTT. Amino acid sequence: CASSNRGNSEAFF. The chain uses TRBV19 and TRBJ1-1; 7 bases match TRBD1. The CDR3 totals 13 residues. Germline V gives CDR1 LNHDA, CDR2 SQIVND (reference sequence).

CDR3 loop: CASSLTSGGPSSYNEQFF. The DNA of the CDR3 is TGTGCCAGCAGTCTGACTAGCGGGGGGCCTAGCTCCTACAATGAGCAGTTCTTC. The chain uses TRBV28 and TRBJ2-1, with 13 bases that match TRBD2. From germline, CDR1 is MDHEN and CDR2 SYDVKM. The CDR3 is made up of 18 amino acids. Germline trimming cut 5 bases from V and 0 bases from J; bases unmatched to any gene: 7.

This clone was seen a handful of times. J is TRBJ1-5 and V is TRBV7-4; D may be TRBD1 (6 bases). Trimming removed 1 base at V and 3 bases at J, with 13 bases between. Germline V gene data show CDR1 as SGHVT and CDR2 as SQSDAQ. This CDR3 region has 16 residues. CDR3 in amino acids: CASSLVTGNINQPQHF. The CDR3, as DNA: TGTGCCAGCAGCTTAGTCACAGGGAATATCAATCAGCCCCAGCATTTT.

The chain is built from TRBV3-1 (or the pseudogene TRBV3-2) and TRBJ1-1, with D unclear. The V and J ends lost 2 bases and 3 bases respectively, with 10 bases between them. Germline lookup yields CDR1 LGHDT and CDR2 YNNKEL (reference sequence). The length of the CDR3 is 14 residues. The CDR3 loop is CASSQRSGDTEAFF. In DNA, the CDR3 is TGTGCCAGCAGCCAACGGTCCGGGGACACTGAAGCTTTCTTT.

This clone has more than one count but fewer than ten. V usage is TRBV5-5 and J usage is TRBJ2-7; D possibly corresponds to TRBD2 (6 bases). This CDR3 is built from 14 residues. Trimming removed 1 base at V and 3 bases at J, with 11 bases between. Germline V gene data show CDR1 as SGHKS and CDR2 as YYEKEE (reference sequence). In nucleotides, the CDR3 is TGTGCCAGCAGCTTGTCGGAGGGATACTACGAGCAGTACTTC. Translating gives CASSLSEGYYEQYF.

CDR3 residues: CASSLQGNTEAFF. The DNA for the CDR3 is TGTGCCAGCAGCTTACAGGGTAACACTGAAGCTTTCTTT. This chain links TRBV3-1 (or the pseudogene TRBV3-2) with TRBJ1-1; D may be TRBD1 (6 bases). The CDR3 is 13 residues long. CDR1 LGHDT and CDR2 YNNKEL come from the germline V gene (reference sequence). Trimming left V 5 bases short and J 2 bases short, with 9 bases between.